The next 5 T cell receptor beta chains were all read from a single sample in a study of technical replicates of blood from a handful of donors. Some clones are missing from TCRdb's copy, which holds only in-frame ones; the method was immunoSEQ multiplex PCR. The sample consists of tens of thousands of clones, approximately 75% of them appearing once. Material for sequencing was PBMCs. The receptors stem from a human donor in good health. Some clones in this sample may be carry-over from other donors' samples.

The J gene is TRBJ2-2, the V gene TRBV6-5; D perhaps matches TRBD2 (6 bases). V gave up 6 bases and J gave up 6 bases, with 11 bases separating them. This CDR3 is built from 13 residues. Germline V CDR1 and CDR2: MNHEY, SVGAGI. CDR3 nucleotides: TGTGCCAGCAGCTGGGGGGTACCCGGGGAGCTGTTTTTT. It yields the protein CASSWGVPGELFF.

The chain combines TRBV5-4 with TRBJ1-2; D unresolved. Trimming shortened V by 0 bases and J by 6 bases, and 6 bases separated the two germline ends. In germline, CDR1 is SGHNT, CDR2 YYREEE (reference sequence). This CDR3 is built from 12 residues. The CDR3 region has the DNA TGTGCCAGCAGCTTGGCCCTCGATGGCTACACCTTC. This codes for CASSLALDGYTF.

The table lists this clone with a count of one. The chain employs TRBV29-1 and TRBJ2-5; 10 nucleotides match TRBD2. The closer fit of TRBJ2-7 to the DNA end suggests the J call may be wrong. There are 13 residues in the CDR3. CDR1 and CDR2 from the germline V gene are SQVTM and ANQGSEA. The CDR3 sequence is CSAGWTSGYEQYF. DNA for the CDR3: TGCAGCGCCGGTTGGACTAGCGGCTACGAGCAGTACTTC.

DNA for the CDR3: TGTGCCAGCAGCCGTGATAGGCAGGCTCAAGAGACCCAGTACTTC. Its protein product is CASSRDRQAQETQYF. The chain combines TRBV4-2 with TRBJ2-5; D unresolved. Germline lookup yields CDR1 LGHNA and CDR2 YNFKEQ. V was shortened by 4 bases and J by 2 bases, with 14 bases between the two germline ends. The CDR3 runs to 15 residues.

This chain links TRBV7-9 with TRBJ1-1; possible D gene TRBD1, 6 bases. The germline gives CDR1 SEHNR, CDR2 FQNEAQ (reference sequence). V was trimmed by 4 bases and J by 0 bases, leaving 12 bases between them. This CDR3 spans 15 amino acids. The CDR3 loop is CASSSRTDMNTEAFF. CDR3 DNA sequence: TGTGCCAGCAGCTCTAGGACAGACATGAACACTGAAGCTTTCTTT.